The 6 T cell receptor beta chains presented below share a single source sample, sequenced in a study of cytomegalovirus exposure and HLA in healthy donors. Use of 60 Vbeta and 13 Jbeta primers characterized the PCR. Profiling relied on immunoSEQ multiplex PCR, and the TCRdb table lists in-frame clones only, not all of them. Here the sample spans 200,000 or so clones, roughly 80% being singletons. Sequenced material: PBMCs. The receptor source for this set is a man aged 35 to 55 in good health and CMV-seropositive.

The rearrangement links TRBV18 to TRBJ2-7, with TRBD1 matching over 9 bases. The CDR3 runs 16 residues. Per the germline V gene, CDR1 is KGHSH and CDR2 is LQKENI. The V and J ends lost 1 base and 6 bases, in that order; junction bases with no gene match: 10. The CDR3 DNA follows: TGTGCCAGCTCACCACGGGCAGGGACAGGGCTTTCCGAGCAGTACTTC. Amino acid sequence: CASSPRAGTGLSEQYF.

The rearrangement joins TRBV2 to TRBJ2-7, with a weak D call TRBD1 (5 bases). CDR3 length: 14 residues. The germline CDR1 and CDR2 sequences are SNHLY and FYNNEI. V lost 8 bases and J 0 bases, leaving 14 bases between the germline ends. CDR3 DNA: TGTGCCAGCGGGCAGGGAAGGAGCTCCTACGAGCAGTACTTC. It yields the protein CASGQGRSSYEQYF.

This clone was detected once. The J gene is TRBJ1-1, the V gene TRBV27; D is ambiguous. CDR1 MNHEY and CDR2 SMNVEV come from the germline V gene (reference sequence). The V end was cut by 9 bases, the J end by 4 bases, with 15 bases between. The CDR3 contains 13 residues. The CDR3 nucleotides read TGTGCCAGTCGACGACTTTTCGGCACTGAAGCTTTCTTT. Encoded protein: CASRRLFGTEAFF.

This sequence joins TRBV27 and TRBJ2-4; weak D call: TRBD2 (5 bases). Germline lookup yields CDR1 MNHEY and CDR2 SMNVEV (reference sequence). The V gene lost 4 bases and the J gene lost 7 bases, with 17 bases spanning the gap. This CDR3 region has 15 residues. CDR3 loop: CASSSPLFGMNIQYF. CDR3 DNA: TGTGCCAGCAGTTCCCCTTTGTTCGGGATGAACATTCAGTACTTC.

The chain joins TRBV7-9 to TRBJ2-5, with D hard to call. The CDR3 totals 14 residues. The germline V gene encodes CDR1 SEHNR and CDR2 FQNEAQ (reference sequence). The V and J ends lost 5 bases and 5 bases respectively, with 15 bases between them. CDR3 protein: CASSQTTGRETQYF. CDR3 nucleotide sequence: TGTGCCAGCAGCCAGACGACGGGTCGGGAGACCCAGTACTTC.

This clone is labeled as large. V gene TRBV6-1 combines with J gene TRBJ2-7; 10 nucleotides agree with TRBD1. Germline lookup yields CDR1 MNHNS and CDR2 SASEGT. The CDR3 runs 14 residues. Unmatched junction bases numbered 10, after V lost 9 bases and J lost 5 bases. Here the CDR3 reads CASPPGQGLHEQYF. The CDR3 coding sequence is TGTGCCAGTCCCCCGGGACAGGGGCTCCACGAGCAGTACTTC.